Shown below are 27 T cell receptor beta chains from a single sample sequenced in a study of T cells in localized non-small cell lung cancer. The method was immunoSEQ multiplex PCR; TCRdb's version includes in-frame clones alone and lacks a portion of them. The sample carries over 30,000 clones, 70% to 90% recorded once. The sequencing used peripheral blood, collected before any cancer treatment. The receptor source for this set is a male donor aged 60 or older with stage III lung adenocarcinoma.

The chain joins TRBV5-5 to TRBJ1-1, with 7 nucleotides matching TRBD1. This CDR3 contains 14 residues. Losses at the gene ends were 4 bases for V and 9 bases for J; bases not matched to a gene: 12. CDR1 is SGHKS, CDR2 YYEKEE, per germline (reference sequence). The CDR3 DNA reads TGTGCCAGCAGCAATGAACAGGGGAGGAAAAAAGCTTTCTTT. Its translation is CASSNEQGRKKAFF.

The rearrangement links TRBV6-5 to TRBJ2-7, with a weak D call TRBD2 (7 bases). This CDR3 comprises 16 residues. Trimming removed 4 bases from V and 8 bases from J, with 24 bases in between. Germline lookup yields CDR1 MNHEY and CDR2 SVGAGI. The DNA of the CDR3 is TGTGCCAGCAGTTTCGACAGGCCGAACTTCGGGGGGCAGCAGTACTTC. It specifies CASSFDRPNFGGQQYF.

This clone was counted between two and nine times. For the CDR3, the DNA is TGTGCCAGCAGCTTAGGTGCAGGGCCTATGGGGGAGCAGTACTTC. Protein: CASSLGAGPMGEQYF. This chain connects TRBV7-2 to TRBJ2-7, with D maybe TRBD1 (5 bases). The germline V and J ends were trimmed by 1 base and 7 bases, with 17 bases remaining between them. The length of the CDR3 is 15 residues. The germline V gene encodes CDR1 SGHTA and CDR2 FQGNSA. Complete variable domain (other parts from reference TRBV7-2 and TRBJ2-7): GAGVSQSPSNKVTEKGKDVELRCDPISGHTALYWYRQSLGQGLEFLIYFQGNSAPDKSGLPSDRFSAERTGGSVSTLTIQRTQQEDSAVYLCASSLGAGPMGEQYFGPGTRLTVT.

This chain uses TRBV5-6 with TRBJ2-2; D gene unclear. Looked up from germline, CDR1 is SGHDT and CDR2 is YYEEEE. V was trimmed by 2 bases and J by 6 bases, leaving 5 bases between them. This CDR3 contains 12 residues. The CDR3 coding sequence is TGTGCCAGCAGCTTAGGACCCGGGGAGCTGTTTTTT. The encoded protein is CASSLGPGELFF. Complete variable domain (other parts from reference TRBV5-6 and TRBJ2-2): DAGVTQSPTHLIKTRGQQVTLRCSPKSGHDTVSWYQQALGQGPQFIFQYYEEEERQRGNFPDRFSGHQFPNYSSELNVNALLLGDSALYLCASSLGPGELFFGEGSRLTVL.

J is TRBJ1-2 and V is TRBV19; a possible D gene is TRBD1 (5 bases). The CDR3 extends over 15 amino acids. Germline CDR1 and CDR2: LNHDA and SQIVND (reference sequence). V lost 7 bases and J lost 7, with 22 bases in between. CDR3 DNA sequence: TGTGCCAGTATCGACGGTCCAGGAGGGGTGGGTGGCTACACCTTC. It is translated as CASIDGPGGVGGYTF.

This clone occurred once. The chain joins TRBV6-5 to TRBJ1-1; possibly TRBD1 for D (5 bases). Germline V gene sequence: CDR1 MNHEY, CDR2 SVGAGI. This CDR3 region has 14 residues. V lost 3 bases and J 1 base, leaving 9 bases between the germline ends. The CDR3 sequence is CASSYGGSNTEAFF. CDR3 nucleotides: TGTGCCAGCAGTTATGGGGGGTCGAACACTGAAGCTTTCTTT.

The chain couples TRBV18 to TRBJ2-7; perhaps TRBD2 as D (5 bases). Deletions cut 3 bases from V and 0 bases from J, with 6 bases between. The CDR3 is 13 amino acids. CDR1 KGHSH and CDR2 LQKENI come from the germline V gene. The CDR3 protein is CASSPGDSYEQYF. As DNA, the CDR3 is TGTGCCAGCTCACCCGGGGACTCCTACGAGCAGTACTTC.

The chain combines TRBV5-1 with TRBJ1-1; 8 nucleotides line up with TRBD1. Germline loops: CDR1 SGHRS, CDR2 YFSETQ. CDR3 length: 14 residues. After removal of 3 bases from V and 5 bases from J, the junction contained 6 bases not matched to a gene. The CDR3: CASSSQTGATEAFF. CDR3 sequence (DNA): TGCGCCAGCAGCTCCCAGACAGGGGCAACTGAAGCTTTCTTT.

This rearrangement joins TRBV2 to TRBJ1-5; 7 positions match TRBD1. Trimming cost V 5 bases and J 0 bases; bases outside gene matches: 4. The CDR3 has 15 amino acids. Per the germline V gene, CDR1 is SNHLY and CDR2 is FYNNEI. In nucleotides, the CDR3 is TGTGCCAGCAGTCCCCAGGGGGATAGCAATCAGCCCCAGCATTTT. Translation: CASSPQGDSNQPQHF. Full variable domain (outside the CDR3, taken from reference TRBV2 and TRBJ1-5): EPEVTQTPSHQVTQMGQEVILRCVPISNHLYFYWYRQILGQKVEFLVSFYNNEISEKSEIFDDQFSVERPDGSNFTLKIRSTKLEDSAMYFCASSPQGDSNQPQHFGDGTRLSIL.

This chain links TRBV21-1 with TRBJ1-1; the table's D call, TRBD1, has no DNA check behind it. TRBV21-1 is tagged as a pseudogene. This CDR3 has 17 residues. The CDR3 DNA sequence: TGTGCCAGCAGCTCCTACAGGGGGCTAGTATGGAACACTGAAGCTTTCTTT. Its translation is CASSSYRGLVWNTEAFF.

The chain carries TRBV6-4 and TRBJ2-1, with TRBD2 as a possible D gene (6 bases). V was cut by 3 bases and J by 2 bases, with 14 bases left in between. The CDR3 has 16 residues. Germline V gene lookup returns CDR1 MRHNA and CDR2 SNTAGT. CDR3 protein: CASSEVGGIAYNEQFF. The DNA of the CDR3 is TGTGCCAGCAGTGAGGTCGGCGGGATCGCCTACAATGAGCAGTTCTTC.

This clone was recorded a few times. The rearrangement links TRBV6-6 to TRBJ2-1; 11 bases match TRBD1. The CDR3 has 15 residues. Germline assignment: CDR1 MNHNY and CDR2 SVGAGI (reference sequence). V shed 6 bases, J shed 2 bases, and the junction held 3 bases outside the gene matches. Here the CDR3 reads CASSRDRGTYNEQFF. The CDR3 DNA reads as TGTGCCAGCAGCCGGGACAGGGGGACCTACAATGAGCAGTTCTTC.

This chain uses TRBV30 with TRBJ2-1, with D perhaps matching TRBD1 or TRBD2 (5 bases each). The germline V gene encodes CDR1 GTSNPN and CDR2 SVGIG (reference sequence). V dropped 0 bases and J dropped 14 bases, with 17 bases sitting between them. This CDR3 is built from 13 residues. CDR3 sequence (DNA): TGTGCCTGGAGTGTCAAGGGACCGACCTCGGAGTTCTTC. Protein sequence: CAWSVKGPTSEFF.

This clone was seen only once. The chain employs TRBV5-1 and TRBJ2-3; the match to TRBD2 covers 8 bases. There are 15 residues in the CDR3. With V trimmed by 3 bases and J by 6 bases, 9 bases remained unmatched. Germline-derived CDR1 and CDR2 are SGHRS and YFSETQ. DNA of the CDR3: TGCGCCAGCAGCTCTCCGCGGGGGGCGAGGGATACGCAGTATTTT. Translating gives CASSSPRGARDTQYF.

The table lists this clone with a count of one. This chain uses TRBV5-1 with TRBJ2-5; 8 bases align to TRBD2. Losses at the gene ends were 0 bases for V and 7 bases for J; bases not matched to a gene: 8. CDR1 and CDR2 from the germline V gene are SGHRS and YFSETQ. The CDR3 consists of 15 residues. CDR3 region: CASSLGTSRAGTQYF. CDR3 DNA sequence: TGCGCCAGCAGCTTGGGGACTAGCCGGGCCGGGACCCAGTACTTC.

The chain recombines TRBV7-9 with TRBJ2-5, with 7 bases fitting TRBD1. Germline V lookup: CDR1 SEHNR, CDR2 FQNEAQ (reference sequence). After removal of 7 bases from V and 4 bases from J, the junction contained 6 bases not matched to a gene. The CDR3 spans 13 residues. The CDR3 loop reads CASNRAGGETQYF. In DNA, the CDR3 is TGTGCCAGCAACCGGGCAGGGGGAGAGACCCAGTACTTC.

The chain couples TRBV5-1 to TRBJ1-5; 9 nucleotides line up with TRBD1. This CDR3 is 14 amino acids long. The ends lost 2 bases at V and 7 bases at J; junction bases unmatched: 4. CDR1 and CDR2 from the germline V gene are SGHRS and YFSETQ. The CDR3, as DNA: TGCGCCAGCAGCTTTACAGGGGGCGACCAGCCCCAGCATTTT. Translating it yields CASSFTGGDQPQHF.

The rearrangement joins TRBV5-4 to TRBJ2-1; a possible D gene is TRBD2 (6 bases). The CDR3 extends over 13 amino acids. V dropped 6 bases and J dropped 4 bases, with 11 bases sitting between them. The germline V gene encodes CDR1 SGHNT and CDR2 YYREEE (reference sequence). The CDR3 nucleotides are TGTGCCAGCAAGCGGGCCCTATACAATGAGCAGTTCTTC. It encodes CASKRALYNEQFF. Full variable domain (missing parts from reference TRBV5-4 and TRBJ2-1): ETGVTQSPTHLIKTRGQQVTLRCSSQSGHNTVSWYQQALGQGPQFIFQYYREEENGRGNFPPRFSGLQFPNYSSELNVNALELDDSALYLCASKRALYNEQFFGPGTRLTVL.

The chain couples TRBV27 to TRBJ1-1; maybe TRBD1 (6 bases). The CDR3 loop spans 15 amino acids. Germline lookup yields CDR1 MNHEY and CDR2 SMNVEV (reference sequence). With 5 bases removed from V and 4 bases from J, the gap between germline ends came to 17 bases. The CDR3 here is CASSVDRGAITEAFF. As DNA, the CDR3 is TGTGCCAGCAGTGTCGACCGGGGGGCCATCACTGAAGCTTTCTTT.

The chain joins TRBV7-9 to TRBJ2-2, with D hard to call. Germline-derived CDR1 and CDR2 are SEHNR and FQNEAQ (reference sequence). The V and J ends lost 8 bases and 3 bases respectively, with 7 bases between them. This CDR3 has 12 residues. Here the CDR3 reads CASSRDTGELFF. The CDR3 DNA is TGTGCCAGCTCTCGCGACACCGGGGAGCTGTTTTTT.

This chain connects TRBV15 to TRBJ2-7; TRBD1 might be the D (6 bases). Germline V gene data show CDR1 as LNHNV and CDR2 as YYDKDF (reference sequence). This CDR3 spans 13 amino acids. V was cut by 0 bases and J by 3 bases, with 6 bases left in between. In nucleotides, the CDR3 is TGTGCCACCAGCAGAGAGGACAGCTACGAGCAGTACTTC. Residues: CATSREDSYEQYF.

The chain couples TRBV2 to TRBJ2-7; 7 bases are shared with TRBD2. The germline V gene has CDR1 SNHLY and CDR2 FYNNEI. V shed 7 bases and J 2 bases; nucleotides not matched to a gene: 8. CDR3 length: 14 residues. CDR3 in amino acids: CASKTGEGTYEQYF. CDR3 in DNA: TGTGCCAGCAAGACCGGGGAGGGCACCTACGAGCAGTACTTC.

The chain employs TRBV28 and TRBJ1-5; no clear D. The V gene's germline CDR1 is MDHEN and CDR2 SYDVKM. This CDR3 has 14 residues. V dropped 2 bases and J dropped 3 bases, with 8 bases sitting between them. CDR3: CASSLQVNNQPQHF. The CDR3 DNA follows: TGTGCCAGCAGTTTACAGGTTAACAATCAGCCCCAGCATTTT.

As for this clone: Germline is not matched at one junction end, which may reflect a read error. The gene calls are TRBV10-3 and TRBJ2-7; TRBD1 matches 7 bases. The CDR3 extends over 14 amino acids. Germline CDR1 and CDR2: ENHRY and SYGVKD. The CDR3 region has the DNA TGTGCCAGCAGTTACAGGGACAGCTCCTACGAGCAGTACTTC. It codes for CASSYRDSSYEQYF.

The chain links TRBV4-1 to TRBJ2-7; TRBD1 might be the D (6 bases). The germline CDR1 and CDR2 sequences are MGHRA and YSYEKL. This CDR3 spans 12 amino acids. V was cut by 6 bases and J by 5 bases, with 11 bases left in between. The CDR3 region has the DNA TGCGCCAGCAGGGGTACAGGGAACGAGCAGTACTTC. Translated: CASRGTGNEQYF.

Points on this clone: The sample has other DNA sequences that encode this CDR3 too. The rearrangement joins TRBV28 to TRBJ1-2; the match to TRBD1 covers 7 bases. Germline assignment: CDR1 MDHEN and CDR2 SYDVKM. The V and J ends lost 6 bases and 5 bases, in that order; junction bases with no gene match: 6. This CDR3 contains 13 residues. For the CDR3, the DNA is TGTGCCAGCAGCACCGGGACAGCTTATGGCTACACCTTC. It is translated as CASSTGTAYGYTF.

This clone was picked up one time. This chain uses TRBV5-8 with TRBJ2-1; D gene ambiguous. The CDR3 extends over 13 amino acids. Trimming took 1 base from V and 6 from J, leaving 8 bases between them. Germline loops: CDR1 SGHTS, CDR2 YDEGEE. CDR3 sequence reads: CASSLYQLNEQFF. The CDR3 DNA follows: TGTGCCAGCAGCTTGTACCAGCTCAATGAGCAGTTCTTC.